This T cell receptor beta chain stems from a study of somatic mutations in cytotoxic T cells in rheumatoid arthritis. Overall study context: Sorted by flow to nearly 100% purity were some V beta antibody-stained T-cell populations, including V beta1+ cells sequenced for TCRB.

The CDR3 totals 16 residues. Germline V gives CDR1 MNHEY, CDR2 SMNVEV (reference sequence). Trimming pared 0 bases from V and 7 bases from J, leaving 16 bases between. Original methodology: After comparison against published virus-specific TCRB sequences, only a few of the patient CD8+ clones larger than 1% turned out to match them. This table comes from immunoSEQ multiplex PCR, and its TCRdb copy is limited to in-frame clones, with some not included. That table furnishes V, J and clone size, whereas the DNA furnished D and trimming. Altogether about 20,000 clones are present, approximately 80% being singletons, with the ten largest covering 13% to 15%.

Sequenced input: CD8+ T cells sorted from blood. The chain employs TRBV27 and TRBJ1-3; no reliable D call. The receptor was derived from an adult with rheumatoid arthritis. This CDR3 is CASSLSAEPGWNTIYF. CDR3 in DNA: TGTGCCAGCAGTTTATCCGCGGAGCCCGGTTGGAACACCATATATTTT.